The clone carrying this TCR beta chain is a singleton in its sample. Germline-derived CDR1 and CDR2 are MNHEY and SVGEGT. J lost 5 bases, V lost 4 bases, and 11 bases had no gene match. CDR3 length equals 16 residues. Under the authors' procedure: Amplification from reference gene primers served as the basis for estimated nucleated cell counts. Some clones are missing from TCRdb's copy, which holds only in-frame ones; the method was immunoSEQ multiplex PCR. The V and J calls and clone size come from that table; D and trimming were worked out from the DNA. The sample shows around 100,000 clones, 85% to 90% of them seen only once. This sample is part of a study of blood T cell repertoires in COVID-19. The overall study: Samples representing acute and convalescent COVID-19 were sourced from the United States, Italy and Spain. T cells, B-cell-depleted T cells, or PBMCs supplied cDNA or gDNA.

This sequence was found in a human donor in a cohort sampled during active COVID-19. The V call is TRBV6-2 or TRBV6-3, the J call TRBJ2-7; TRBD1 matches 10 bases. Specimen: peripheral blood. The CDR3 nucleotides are TGTGCCAGCAGTTCGGGTGGGGACAGGGGCGCGGACGAGCAGTACTTC. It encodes CASSSGGDRGADEQYF.